A single sample gave rise to the 10 T cell receptor beta chains below, sequenced in a study of response to subunit inactivated influenza vaccine. TCRdb re-called the RT-PCR reads with MiXCR, one entry per CDR3 protein. The data show around 200,000 distinct CDR3 sequences, roughly 12% seen once. In addition, the sample was reused for a study of T cells expressing NK-cell markers. This second study says: TCR beta cDNA was generated via 5'RACE template switching incorporating UMIs.

Sequencing used CD8+ T cells sorted from PBMCs, obtained approximately 12 days after vaccination. These receptors originate from a man aged 50 or older who received an inactivated influenza vaccine.

This clonotype occurred many times. The rearrangement links TRBV2 to TRBJ2-7; possibly TRBD1 or TRBD2 for D (6 bases each). The CDR3 consists of 15 residues. The V end was cut by 6 bases, the J end by 4 bases, with 19 bases between. CDR1 and CDR2 from the germline V gene are SNHLY and FYNNEI. Written as DNA, the CDR3 is TGTGCCAGCAGCAACCCCGGGGGCAGGGAGTACGAGCAGTACTTC. This codes for CASSNPGGREYEQYF.

The table lists this clonotype with a few counts. This chain uses TRBV11-2 with TRBJ2-5, with 14 positions matching TRBD2. CDR1 is SGHAT and CDR2 is FQNNGV in the germline V gene. The V segment lost 1 base and the J segment 2 bases; nucleotides outside the gene matches: 6. The CDR3 is made up of 18 amino acids. The CDR3 DNA is TGTGCCAGCAGCTTAGGTAGAGGGACTAGCGGGGGACAAGAGACCCAGTACTTC. It yields the protein CASSLGRGTSGGQETQYF.

The rearrangement links TRBV24-1 to TRBJ2-1; 16 positions match TRBD2. V was pared by 4 bases and J by 5 bases, with 10 bases of the junction left unmatched. Per germline, CDR1 KGHDR and CDR2 SFDVKD. The CDR3 is 19 amino acids. The CDR3 loop is CATSEVPGLAGGPNNEQFF. Written as DNA, the CDR3 is TGTGCCACCAGTGAAGTCCCGGGACTAGCGGGAGGGCCCAACAATGAGCAGTTCTTC.

This clonotype was counted ten times or more. This chain joins TRBV6-2 or TRBV6-3 and TRBJ2-7; 7 bases are shared with TRBD1. The CDR3 runs 14 residues. Trimming cost V 10 bases and J 9 bases; bases outside gene matches: 18. Germline V gene sequence: CDR1 MNHEY, CDR2 SVGEGT. CDR3 bases: TGTGCCACCGCACCTGGGGACAGCGGACGACCGCAGTACTTC. Translation gives CATAPGDSGRPQYF.

This clonotype has more than one count but fewer than ten. The chain is built from TRBV20-1 and TRBJ2-3; TRBD2 is a possible D gene (6 bases). Germline loops: CDR1 DFQATT, CDR2 SNEGSKA (reference sequence). Trimming took off 6 bases at V and 2 bases at J, with 12 bases between the two ends. The CDR3 totals 13 residues. The CDR3 DNA reads TGCAGTGCCCGTGGGGGGACCACAGATACGCAGTATTTT. Protein product: CSARGGTTDTQYF.

The rearrangement uses TRBV12-3 or TRBV12-4 and TRBJ2-1; D is undetermined. Trimming cost V 5 bases and J 3 bases, with 11 bases left between them. This CDR3 has 14 amino acids. CDR3 DNA sequence: TGTGCCAGCAGTAATGGGTCGTTCTACAATGAGCAGTTCTTC. Protein: CASSNGSFYNEQFF.

This clonotype has more than one count but fewer than ten. The chain joins TRBV7-2 to TRBJ2-7, with TRBD1 matching 7 bases. The germline V gene encodes CDR1 SGHTA and CDR2 FQGNSA. CDR3 length: 15 amino acids. V trimming: 6 bases; J trimming: 0 bases; junction bases outside the gene matches: 8. CDR3 in amino acids: CASSPTGTASYEQYF. In DNA, the CDR3 is TGTGCCAGCAGTCCTACCGGGACAGCCTCCTACGAGCAGTACTTC. The variable domain in full, completed from reference TRBV7-2 and TRBJ2-7, reads GAGVSQSPSNKVTEKGKDVELRCDPISGHTALYWYRQSLGQGLEFLIYFQGNSAPDKSGLPSDRFSAERTGGSVSTLTIQRTQQEDSAVYLCASSPTGTASYEQYFGPGTRLTVT.

V is TRBV30 and J is TRBJ2-1; possible D gene TRBD2, 7 bases. This CDR3 spans 12 amino acids. In germline, CDR1 is GTSNPN, CDR2 SVGIG (reference sequence). Trimming removed 0 bases from V and 14 bases from J, with 14 bases in between. CDR3: CAWSVSGGVEFF. The CDR3 nucleotides read TGTGCCTGGAGTGTTTCGGGGGGCGTGGAGTTCTTC.

V gene TRBV4-3 combines with J gene TRBJ1-4; possibly TRBD1 for D (6 bases). In germline, CDR1 is LGHNA, CDR2 YSLEER. The CDR3 runs to 15 residues. V lost 4 bases, J lost 5 bases, and 14 bases lay in between. The CDR3 here is CASSPTGTINEKLFF. The DNA of the CDR3 is TGCGCCAGCAGCCCAACCGGGACAATCAATGAAAAACTGTTTTTT.

This clonotype has just a few counts. This rearrangement joins TRBV6-2 or TRBV6-3 to TRBJ1-1; the match to TRBD1 covers 7 bases. The germline gives CDR1 MNHEY, CDR2 SVGEGT. CDR3 size: 13 residues. V lost 5 bases, J lost 6 bases, and 6 bases stayed unmatched. This CDR3 reads CASSSDRDAEAFF. CDR3 DNA sequence: TGTGCCAGCAGTAGTGACAGGGACGCTGAAGCTTTCTTT.